What follows describes a single TCR beta chain. This record comes from a study of blood T cell repertoires in COVID-19. Study background: There were acute and convalescent COVID-19 samples, and they came from the United States, Italy and Spain.

Germline CDR1 MNHNS, CDR2 SASEGT. The V gene end was trimmed by 3 bases and the J gene end by 3 bases; junction bases not matched to a gene: 4. The CDR3 extends over 15 amino acids. Per the original methods: Reference gene primer amplification gave nucleated cell count estimates. The repertoire was sequenced with immunoSEQ multiplex PCR; TCRdb's copy has only in-frame clones and lacks some. V, J and clone size reflect that table, while D and trimming were determined from the DNA. This table holds a few hundred thousand clones, around nine tenths found once. The chain couples TRBV6-1 to TRBJ2-1, with 8 bases lining up with TRBD2. Sample: peripheral blood. The origin of this receptor is a man younger than 40 with acute or convalescent COVID-19. Written as DNA, the CDR3 is TGTGCCAGCAGTGATATAGCGGGGAACTACAATGAGCAGTTCTTC. Translation gives CASSDIAGNYNEQFF.